This TCR beta chain appears in the sequencing data of a study of graft-versus-host responses after intestinal transplantation (dated by TCRdb to the early 2020s). Concerning the study at large: Multivisceral, liver-intestinal, or isolated intestinal transplants were received by the recipients. Every recipient was given anti-thymocyte globulin induction, then maintenance tacrolimus and steroids for about three years. Graft-versus-host and host-versus-graft alloreactive T cell clones were tracked in the graft, circulation and bone marrow after intestinal transplantation using bulk TCR-beta CDR3 sequencing. To identify alloreactive clones, pre-transplant mixed lymphocyte reaction products were sequenced and then compared with unstimulated pre-transplant donor and recipient T cells. The cohort enrolled approximately 24 intestinal transplant recipients including one retransplant, and a few patients lacking pretransplant specimens were excluded. Donor T cell macrochimerism was defined as a peak of at least 4% donor T cells among recipient peripheral blood mononuclear cells. Rather than going through the commercial service, samples from a few later patients were sequenced in-house on an Illumina MiSeq and processed with MiXCR.

V ends up 7 bases short and J 7 bases short, with an unmatched junction base count of 6. The CDR3 spans 13 residues, from the cysteine through the phenylalanine. The sequence is cut down to CDR3 DNA, 39 bases in frame from base 1. According to the germline V gene, CDR1 reads MNHNS and CDR2 reads SASEGT. The full study reports these points: High GvH to HvG T cell clonal ratios were observed in the allografts of patients with donor T cell macrochimerism. The conclusions were limited by the relatively low number and heterogeneity of the intestinal transplant patients. GvH clones were found in recipient bone marrow, and some of the GvH clones appeared earlier in ileal mucosa or blood, which is consistent with an intestinal mucosal origin. Early after transplant, declines in HvG clones were associated with peak levels of circulating GvH clones.

The library was made by the immunoSEQ multiplex PCR assay. In most patients, genomic DNA was isolated using the Qiagen DNeasy Blood and Tissue Kit and sent frozen to Adaptive Biotechnologies for TCR sequencing. Adaptive Biotechnologies carried out high-throughput TCR-beta CDR3 sequencing of genomic DNA for most patients. In the original analysis: Adaptive's ImmunoSEQ software was the source of the TCR sequencing data for about 18 patients, while a few other patients were processed with MiXCR and VDJtools. To correct CD4 versus CD8 sorting errors, sequences present in both subsets at a frequency ratio below 5:1 were removed. CDR3 nucleotide sequences shared between donor and recipient were removed because the origin of such sequences could not be assigned. To be classed as alloreactive, a clone needed at least 2-fold expansion over unstimulated cells and a minimum CFSE-low frequency of 0.002% (template counts) or 0.001% (read counts). Mappable clones were those detected in sequenced pre-transplant spleen, lymph node, or MLR CFSE-low populations of the donor or recipient. Cumulative frequency of alloreactive clones was calculated as a percentage of all sequences weighted by copy number. As stored in TCRdb, this immuneACCESS dataset retains in-frame rearrangements with V and J assigned. A fraction of the clones does not appear; measured against another copy, unresolved V genes explain less than half of the discrepancy, and the remainder lacks a known reason. D and trimming come from the DNA, and the V and J calls and clone size come from that table. The sample contains 10,000 to 15,000 clones, approximately 28% of them found a single time. The biggest ten clones account for approximately 2.4% of the sample.

The sample's time point label, in plain terms: cells obtained before transplantation from donor or recipient. In mixed lymphocyte reactions, some 200,000 CFSE-labeled pre-transplant responders were plated with some 200,000 irradiated violet-dye-labeled stimulators and cultured for around six days. Proliferating CD3+CD4+CFSE-low and CD3+CD8+CFSE-low responder cells were FACS-sorted on a BD Influx sorter after the mixed lymphocyte reaction. This clone was seen a few times. No clone much larger than this one lies a single base away; base qualities are absent. The sequence is built from TRBV6-1 and TRBJ1-1; 10 central nucleotides agree with TRBD1. The receptor was isolated from a human patient who received an intestinal transplant. Sequences were derived from alloreactive CD8+ T cells from a mixed lymphocyte reaction culture, sampled before intestinal transplant. Read against the paper, the sample's cell subset or site label means: CFSE-low proliferating T cells sorted from approximately 6-day pre-transplant mixed lymphocyte reaction (GvH or HvG direction). The base sequence is TGTGCCAGCATCGACAGGGGGCAGGGTGAAGCTTTCTTT. It translates as CASIDRGQGEAFF.